The sequence of this T cell receptor (beta chain) was determined in a study of OX40 agonist ivuxolimab in advanced cancers. Turning to the study itself: Every 2 weeks, patients got intravenous ivuxolimab at one of six dose levels (0.01-10 mg/kg). There were three patients with partial responses, one having hepatocellular carcinoma and two cutaneous melanoma. Study-wide findings and caveats: Expanded clones were, on average, more numerous in CD8+ T cells than in CD4+.

Trimming removed 4 bases from V and 1 base from J, with 22 bases in between. The CDR3 runs 18 residues. The V gene's germline CDR1 is PRHDT and CDR2 FYEKMQ (reference sequence). Only in-frame clones appear in the TCRdb table, and some are missing; sequencing was by immunoSEQ multiplex PCR. The table lists 50,000 to 60,000 clones, approximately 90% of them singletons. Note on this clone: Its antigen is currently unknown.

The specimen was CD4+ or CD8+ T cells sorted from blood, collected in a trial of the OX40 agonist ivuxolimab. The V call is TRBV13, the J call TRBJ1-2; D is possibly TRBD1 (6 bases). The TCR comes from an adult with an advanced solid tumor such as melanoma, head and neck, liver or kidney cancer. The DNA of the CDR3 is TGTGCCAGCAGCTCCACCGAGGGAGGGGGGGATTTTAACTATGGCTACACCTTC. Protein product: CASSSTEGGGDFNYGYTF.